Included here is one TCR beta chain sequence, with context. The antigen remains undetermined. The sample originates from a study of response to subunit inactivated influenza vaccine. Whole-study findings and limits: Authors suggested that a seasonal influenza vaccination recruits few new T cells each time.

This CDR3 has 16 residues. V was clipped by 1 base and J by 0 bases; unmatched bases: 3. Per the germline V gene, CDR1 is MGHRA and CDR2 is YSYEKL. One entry per CDR3 protein results from TCRdb running MiXCR on the RT-PCR reads. The top ten hold around a tenth of the sample, which has around 650,000 distinct CDR3 sequences, 15% to 19% seen once. The sequence derives from a man over 45 who received an inactivated influenza vaccine. V is TRBV4-1 and J is TRBJ2-1; TRBD2 agrees at 7 bases. Sequenced material: PBMCs from blood, taken 11 to 12 days after vaccination. This chain's CDR3 is CASSQGGGSSYNEQFF. CDR3 nucleotide sequence: TGCGCCAGCAGCCAAGGGGGGGGGAGCTCCTACAATGAGCAGTTCTTC.